Following are 5 T cell receptor beta chains from one sample sequenced in a study of neurological immune-mediated disorders. Specified time point: longitudinal time-point 1 (baseline). TCRdb analysed the 5' RACE reads with MiXCR anew, one entry per CDR3 protein. The sample records around 71,000 distinct CDR3 sequences, roughly an eighth being singletons. The material sequenced was PBMCs. The source is a female donor with HTLV-1-associated myelopathy (HAM/TSP).

This clonotype was recorded at least ten times. Here the CDR3 DNA reads TGCAGTGCTAGATCTCACGCTAGCGGGCATGAGCAGTTCTTC. It is translated as CSARSHASGHEQFF. V gene TRBV20-1 combines with J gene TRBJ2-1, with 8 bases that match TRBD2. The CDR3 has 14 residues. The V and J ends lost 2 bases and 8 bases, in that order; junction bases with no gene match: 8. Looked up from germline, CDR1 is DFQATT and CDR2 is SNEGSKA (reference sequence).

In this sample, this clonotype turned up many times. The chain employs TRBV12-3 or TRBV12-4 and TRBJ2-1; the D gene is possibly TRBD1 (6 bases). The CDR3 length is 12 residues. Between the trimmed V and J ends, which lost 5 bases and 14 bases, there was a span of 16 bases. CDR3 residues: CASSTRQVIKFF. CDR3 bases: TGTGCCAGCAGTACCCGACAGGTTATAAAGTTCTTC.

This clonotype appeared a few times. V usage is TRBV12-3 or TRBV12-4 and J usage is TRBJ2-1; D might be TRBD1 (6 bases). V lost 5 bases, J lost 6 bases, and 14 bases lay in between. The CDR3 is made up of 14 amino acids. The chain's CDR3 is CASSPSGAPNEQFF. In DNA form, the CDR3 reads TGTGCCAGCAGTCCCTCAGGGGCTCCCAATGAGCAGTTCTTC.

The table lists this clonotype with many counts. The chain combines TRBV20-1 with TRBJ2-1; tentatively, D is TRBD1 or TRBD2 (5 bases each). This CDR3 has 15 residues. Germline values: CDR1 DFQATT, CDR2 SNEGSKA (reference sequence). The V end lost 2 bases, the J end lost 8 bases, and 19 bases lay between the germline ends. The CDR3 region is CSARRWGIVRDEQFF. The CDR3 DNA reads TGCAGTGCTAGAAGATGGGGGATCGTGAGAGATGAGCAGTTCTTC.

This clonotype was detected many times. The V gene is TRBV29-1, the J gene TRBJ2-7, with 7 bases aligning to TRBD2. Germline trimming cut 7 bases from V and 7 bases from J; bases unmatched to any gene: 13. The CDR3 loop spans 13 amino acids. Per germline, CDR1 SQVTM and CDR2 ANQGSEA. The DNA for the CDR3 is TGCAGCGCGGTGGTGAGACGGGGAGGGGAGCAGTACTTC. This gives the protein CSAVVRRGGEQYF.